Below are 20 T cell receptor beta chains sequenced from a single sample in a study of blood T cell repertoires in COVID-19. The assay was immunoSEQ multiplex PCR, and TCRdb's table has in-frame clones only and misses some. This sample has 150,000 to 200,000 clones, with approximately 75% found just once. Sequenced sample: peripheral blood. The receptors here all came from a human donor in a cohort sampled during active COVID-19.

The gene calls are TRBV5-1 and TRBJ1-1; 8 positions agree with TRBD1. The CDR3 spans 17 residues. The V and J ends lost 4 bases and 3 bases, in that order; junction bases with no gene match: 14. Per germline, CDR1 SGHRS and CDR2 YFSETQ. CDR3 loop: CASSLGTGGWGYTEAFF. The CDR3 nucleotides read TGCGCCAGCAGCCTTGGGACAGGCGGCTGGGGGTACACTGAAGCTTTCTTT.

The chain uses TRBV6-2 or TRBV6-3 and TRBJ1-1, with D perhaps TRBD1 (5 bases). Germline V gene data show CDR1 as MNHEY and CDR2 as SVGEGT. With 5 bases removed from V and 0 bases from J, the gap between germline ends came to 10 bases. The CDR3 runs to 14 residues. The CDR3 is CASSGGGMNTEAFF. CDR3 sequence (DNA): TGTGCCAGCAGTGGGGGGGGGATGAACACTGAAGCTTTCTTT.

Here the CDR3 DNA reads TGTGCTAGTGGTTCCGGGGAGGCCCATGGCTACACCTTC. Translated, it gives CASGSGEAHGYTF. This chain links TRBV12-5 with TRBJ1-2; D is uncertain. Germline V CDR1 and CDR2: LGHNT, FRNRAP. Deletions cut 4 bases from V and 6 bases from J, with 12 bases between. The CDR3 covers 13 residues.

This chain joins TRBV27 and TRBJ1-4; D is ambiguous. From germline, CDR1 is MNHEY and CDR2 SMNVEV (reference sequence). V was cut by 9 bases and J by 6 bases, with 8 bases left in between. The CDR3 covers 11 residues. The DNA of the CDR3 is TGTGCCAGGGGAGGAGATGAAAAACTGTTTTTT. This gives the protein CARGGDEKLFF. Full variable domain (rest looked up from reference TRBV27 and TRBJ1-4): EAQVTQNPRYLITVTGKKLTVTCSQNMNHEYMSWYRQDPGLGLRQIYYSMNVEVTDKGDVPEGYKVSRKEKRNFPLILESPSPNQTSLYFCARGGDEKLFFGSGTQLSVL.

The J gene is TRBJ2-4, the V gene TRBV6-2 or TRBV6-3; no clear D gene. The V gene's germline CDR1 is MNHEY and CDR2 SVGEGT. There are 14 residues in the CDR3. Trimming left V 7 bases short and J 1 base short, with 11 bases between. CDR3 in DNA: TGTGCCAGCACCCCTTCCGAGGCCAAAAACATTCAGTACTTC. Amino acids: CASTPSEAKNIQYF.

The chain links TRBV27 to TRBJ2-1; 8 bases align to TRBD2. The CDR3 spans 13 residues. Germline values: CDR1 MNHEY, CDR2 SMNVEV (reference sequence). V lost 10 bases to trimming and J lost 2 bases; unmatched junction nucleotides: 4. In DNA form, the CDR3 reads TGTGCCATCGGGGGGGGCACCTACAATGAGCAGTTCTTC. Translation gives CAIGGGTYNEQFF.

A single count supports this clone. The CDR3 reads CASSEGSSRNGYTF. The CDR3 nucleotides read TGTGCCAGCAGTGAGGGCAGCAGCCGCAATGGCTACACCTTC. The chain is built from TRBV2 and TRBJ1-2; the D is unclear. This CDR3 comprises 14 residues. V was pared by 3 bases and J by 6 bases, with 14 bases between. From germline, CDR1 is SNHLY and CDR2 FYNNEI.

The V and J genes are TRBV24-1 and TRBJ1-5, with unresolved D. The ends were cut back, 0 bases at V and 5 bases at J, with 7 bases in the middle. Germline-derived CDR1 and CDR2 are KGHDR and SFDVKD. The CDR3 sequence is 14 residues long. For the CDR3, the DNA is TGTGCCACCAGTGATTTGGCAGGCCATCAGCCCCAGCATTTT. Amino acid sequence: CATSDLAGHQPQHF.

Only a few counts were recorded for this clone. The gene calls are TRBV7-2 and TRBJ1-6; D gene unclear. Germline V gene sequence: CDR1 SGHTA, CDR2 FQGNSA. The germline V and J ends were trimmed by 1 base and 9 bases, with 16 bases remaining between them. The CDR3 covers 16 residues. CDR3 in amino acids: CASSLGSHLRFSPLHF. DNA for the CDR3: TGTGCCAGCAGCTTAGGTTCCCACCTGAGGTTTTCACCCCTCCACTTT.

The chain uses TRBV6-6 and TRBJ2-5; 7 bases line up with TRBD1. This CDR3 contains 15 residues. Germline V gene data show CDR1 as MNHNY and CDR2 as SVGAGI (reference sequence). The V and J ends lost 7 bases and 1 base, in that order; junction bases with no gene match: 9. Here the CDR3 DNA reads TGTGCCAGCAAGACGGGACAGCCAGTCCAAGAGACCCAGTACTTC. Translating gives CASKTGQPVQETQYF.

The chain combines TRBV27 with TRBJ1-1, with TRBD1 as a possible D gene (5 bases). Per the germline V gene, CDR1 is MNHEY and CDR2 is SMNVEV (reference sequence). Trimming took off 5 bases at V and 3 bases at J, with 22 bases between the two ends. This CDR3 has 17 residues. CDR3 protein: CASSLNGAGPYDTEAFF. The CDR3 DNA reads TGTGCCAGCAGTCTTAATGGCGCAGGGCCCTATGACACTGAAGCTTTCTTT.

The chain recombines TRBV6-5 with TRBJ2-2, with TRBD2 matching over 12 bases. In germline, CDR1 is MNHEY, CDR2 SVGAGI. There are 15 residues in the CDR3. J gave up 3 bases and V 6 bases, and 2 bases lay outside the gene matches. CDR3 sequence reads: CASRRLAGDTGELFF. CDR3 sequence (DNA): TGTGCCAGCAGGAGACTAGCGGGAGACACCGGGGAGCTGTTTTTT.

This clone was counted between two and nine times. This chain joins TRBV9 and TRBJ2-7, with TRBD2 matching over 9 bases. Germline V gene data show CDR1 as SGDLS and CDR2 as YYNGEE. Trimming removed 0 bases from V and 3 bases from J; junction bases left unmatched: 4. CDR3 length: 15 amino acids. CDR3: CASSVDAGGDYEQYF. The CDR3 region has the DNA TGTGCCAGCAGCGTAGATGCGGGGGGGGACTACGAGCAGTACTTC.

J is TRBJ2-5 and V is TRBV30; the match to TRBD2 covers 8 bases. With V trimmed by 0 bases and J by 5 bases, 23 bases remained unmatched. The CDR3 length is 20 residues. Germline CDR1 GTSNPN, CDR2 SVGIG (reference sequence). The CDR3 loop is CAWSVKIGGIGTRGPETQYF. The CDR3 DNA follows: TGTGCCTGGAGTGTTAAGATCGGTGGAATTGGGACTAGGGGTCCGGAGACCCAGTACTTC.

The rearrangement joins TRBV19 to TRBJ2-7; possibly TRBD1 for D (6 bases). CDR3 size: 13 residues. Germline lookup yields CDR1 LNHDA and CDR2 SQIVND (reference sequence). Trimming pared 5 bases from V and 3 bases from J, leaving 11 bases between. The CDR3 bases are TGTGCCAGTAGTTCACAGGGCCACTACGAGCAGTACTTC. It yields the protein CASSSQGHYEQYF.

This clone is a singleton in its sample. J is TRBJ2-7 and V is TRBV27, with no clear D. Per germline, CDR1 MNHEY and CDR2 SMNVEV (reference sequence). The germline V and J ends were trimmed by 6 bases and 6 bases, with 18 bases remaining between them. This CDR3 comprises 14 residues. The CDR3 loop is CASSDQQLGGEQYF. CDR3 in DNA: TGTGCCAGCAGCGATCAACAGCTGGGTGGCGAGCAGTACTTC.

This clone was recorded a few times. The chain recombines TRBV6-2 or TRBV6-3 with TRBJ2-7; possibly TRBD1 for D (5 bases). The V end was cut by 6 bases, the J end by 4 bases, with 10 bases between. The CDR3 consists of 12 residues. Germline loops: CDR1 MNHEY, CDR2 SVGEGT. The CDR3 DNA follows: TGTGCCAGCAGCGGACCAGGGTACGAGCAGTACTTC. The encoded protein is CASSGPGYEQYF.

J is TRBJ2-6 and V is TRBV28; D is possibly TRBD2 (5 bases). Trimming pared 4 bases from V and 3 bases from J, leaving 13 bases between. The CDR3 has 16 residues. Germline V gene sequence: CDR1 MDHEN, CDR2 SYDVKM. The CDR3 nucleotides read TGTGCCAGCAGTTCCCGGGGTTCTAATGGGGCCAACGTCCTGACTTTC. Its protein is CASSSRGSNGANVLTF.

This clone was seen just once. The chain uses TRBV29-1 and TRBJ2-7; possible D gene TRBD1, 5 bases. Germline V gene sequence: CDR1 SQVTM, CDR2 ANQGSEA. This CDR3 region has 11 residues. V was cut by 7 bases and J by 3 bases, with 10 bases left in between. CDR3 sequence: CSARVGYEQYF. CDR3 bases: TGCAGCGCCAGGGTAGGCTACGAGCAGTACTTC.

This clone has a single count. Here the CDR3 DNA reads TGTGCCAGCAGCTCCTCTCGGGGGGGGCACACCGGGGAGCTGTTTTTT. It specifies CASSSSRGGHTGELFF. The rearrangement uses TRBV11-3 and TRBJ2-2; 8 positions match TRBD2. V shed 4 bases and J 3 bases; nucleotides not matched to a gene: 7. This CDR3 has 16 amino acids. The germline V gene encodes CDR1 SGHNT and CDR2 YENEEA.